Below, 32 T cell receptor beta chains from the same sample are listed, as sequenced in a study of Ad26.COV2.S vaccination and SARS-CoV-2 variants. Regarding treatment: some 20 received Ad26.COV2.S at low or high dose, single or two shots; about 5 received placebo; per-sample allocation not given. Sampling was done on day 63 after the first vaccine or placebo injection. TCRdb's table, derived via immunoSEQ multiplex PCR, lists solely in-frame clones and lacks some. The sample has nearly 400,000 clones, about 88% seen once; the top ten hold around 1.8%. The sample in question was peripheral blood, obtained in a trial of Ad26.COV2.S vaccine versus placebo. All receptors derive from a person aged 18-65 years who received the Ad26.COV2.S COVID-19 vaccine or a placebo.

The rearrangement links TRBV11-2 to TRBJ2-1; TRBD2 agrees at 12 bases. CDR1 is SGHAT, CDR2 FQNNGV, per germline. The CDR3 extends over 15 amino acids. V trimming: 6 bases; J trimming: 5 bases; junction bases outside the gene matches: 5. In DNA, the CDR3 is TGTGCCAGCAGTGGGACTAGCGGGTACAACAATGAGCAGTTCTTC. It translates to CASSGTSGYNNEQFF.

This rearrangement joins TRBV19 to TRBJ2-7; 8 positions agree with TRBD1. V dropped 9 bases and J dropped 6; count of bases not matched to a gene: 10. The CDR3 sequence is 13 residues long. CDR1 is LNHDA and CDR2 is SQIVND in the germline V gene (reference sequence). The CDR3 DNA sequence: TGTGCCAGCTCCCAGGGACAGGTTATCGAGCAGTACTTC. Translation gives CASSQGQVIEQYF.

DNA of the CDR3: TGTGCCAGCAGTACCACAGGGAGAGGCTATGGCTACACCTTC. Protein product: CASSTTGRGYGYTF. The gene calls are TRBV28 and TRBJ1-2; tentative D call: TRBD1 (6 bases). The ends were cut back, 5 bases at V and 4 bases at J, with 14 bases in the middle. The CDR3 consists of 14 residues. Per germline, CDR1 MDHEN and CDR2 SYDVKM.

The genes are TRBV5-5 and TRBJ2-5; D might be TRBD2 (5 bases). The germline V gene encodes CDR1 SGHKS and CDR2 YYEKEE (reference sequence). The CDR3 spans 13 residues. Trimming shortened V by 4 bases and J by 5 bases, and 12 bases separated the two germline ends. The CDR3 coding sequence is TGTGCCAGCAGCCAAACTAGTGGGGAGACCCAGTACTTC. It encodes CASSQTSGETQYF. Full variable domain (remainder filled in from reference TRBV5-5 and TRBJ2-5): DAGVTQSPTHLIKTRGQQVTLRCSPISGHKSVSWYQQVLGQGPQFIFQYYEKEERGRGNFPDRFSARQFPNYSSELNVNALLLGDSALYLCASSQTSGETQYFGPGTRLLVL.

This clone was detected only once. CDR3 in DNA: TGTGCCAGCAGCCAAGTAGGGACTAGCGGCTCCTACAATGAGCAGTTCTTC. This encodes CASSQVGTSGSYNEQFF. The chain has TRBV3-1 (or the pseudogene TRBV3-2) and TRBJ2-1; the match to TRBD2 covers 11 bases. CDR1 LGHDT and CDR2 YNNKEL come from the germline V gene (reference sequence). The CDR3 sequence is 17 residues long. The trim removed 1 base at V and 0 bases at J, leaving 2 bases unmatched.

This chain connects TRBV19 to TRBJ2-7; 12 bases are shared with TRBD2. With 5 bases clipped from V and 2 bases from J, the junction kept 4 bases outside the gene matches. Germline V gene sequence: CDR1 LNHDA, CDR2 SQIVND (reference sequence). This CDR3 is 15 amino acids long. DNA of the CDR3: TGTGCCAGTAGTCGTACTAGCGGGGGGACCTACGAGCAGTACTTC. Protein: CASSRTSGGTYEQYF. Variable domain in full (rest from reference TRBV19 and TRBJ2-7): DGGITQSPKYLFRKEGQNVTLSCEQNLNHDAMYWYRQDPGQGLRLIYYSQIVNDFQKGDIAEGYSVSREKKESFPLTVTSAQKNPTAFYLCASSRTSGGTYEQYFGPGTRLTVT.

The CDR3 DNA follows: TGTGCCAGCAGTCCTCCGGGACAGGGAGGGTTAGGCGATCAGCCCCAGCATTTT. Translation gives CASSPPGQGGLGDQPQHF. The rearrangement links TRBV28 to TRBJ1-5; the match to TRBD1 covers 9 bases. The CDR3 spans 18 residues. Germline values: CDR1 MDHEN, CDR2 SYDVKM. V dropped 5 bases and J dropped 5; count of bases not matched to a gene: 16.

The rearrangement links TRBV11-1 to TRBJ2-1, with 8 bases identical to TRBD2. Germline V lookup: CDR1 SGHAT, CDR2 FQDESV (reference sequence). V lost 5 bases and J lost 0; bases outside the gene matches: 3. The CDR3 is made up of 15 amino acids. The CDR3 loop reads CASSKRETSYNEQFF. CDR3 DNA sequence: TGTGCCAGCAGCAAGCGGGAGACCTCCTACAATGAGCAGTTCTTC.

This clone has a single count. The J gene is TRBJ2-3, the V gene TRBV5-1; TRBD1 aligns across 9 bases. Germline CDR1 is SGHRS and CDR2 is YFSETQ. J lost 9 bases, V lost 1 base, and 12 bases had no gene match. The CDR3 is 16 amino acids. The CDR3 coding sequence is TGCGCCAGCAGCTTGTCTCCGGGACAGGGAGGAGAAACGCAGTATTTT. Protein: CASSLSPGQGGETQYF.

DNA for the CDR3: TGTGCCAGCAGCTCAAAACAGGGGGCTGGAAACACCATATATTTT. The encoded protein is CASSSKQGAGNTIYF. This chain links TRBV5-4 with TRBJ1-3, with 8 bases identical to TRBD1. There are 15 residues in the CDR3. Germline V gene data show CDR1 as SGHNT and CDR2 as YYREEE (reference sequence). V dropped 3 bases and J dropped 2; count of bases not matched to a gene: 4.

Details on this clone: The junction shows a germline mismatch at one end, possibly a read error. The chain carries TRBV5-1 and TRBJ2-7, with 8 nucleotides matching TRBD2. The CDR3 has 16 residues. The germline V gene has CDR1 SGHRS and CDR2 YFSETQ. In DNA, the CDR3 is TGCGCCAGCAGCCTGGATGGGACTAGACTCTCCTCCGAGCAGTACTTC. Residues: CASSLDGTRLSSEQYF.

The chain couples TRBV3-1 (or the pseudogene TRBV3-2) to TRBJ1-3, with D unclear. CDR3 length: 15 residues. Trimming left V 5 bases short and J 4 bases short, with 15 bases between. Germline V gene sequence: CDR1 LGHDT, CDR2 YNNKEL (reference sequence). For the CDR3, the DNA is TGTGCCAGCAGCTTCGCAACTCCCGGGGGAAACACCATATATTTT. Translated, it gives CASSFATPGGNTIYF.

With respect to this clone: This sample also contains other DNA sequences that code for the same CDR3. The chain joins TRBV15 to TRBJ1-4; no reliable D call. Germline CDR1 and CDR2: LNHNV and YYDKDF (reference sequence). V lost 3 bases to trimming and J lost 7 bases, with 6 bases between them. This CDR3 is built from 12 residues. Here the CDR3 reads CATSRVGEKLFF. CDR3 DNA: TGTGCCACCAGCAGGGTGGGTGAAAAACTGTTTTTT.

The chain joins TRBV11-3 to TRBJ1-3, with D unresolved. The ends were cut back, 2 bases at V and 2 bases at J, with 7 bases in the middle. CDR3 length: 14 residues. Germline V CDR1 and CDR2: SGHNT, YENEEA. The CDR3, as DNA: TGTGCCAGCAGCTTAATGGCAGCTGGAAACACCATATATTTT. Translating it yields CASSLMAAGNTIYF.

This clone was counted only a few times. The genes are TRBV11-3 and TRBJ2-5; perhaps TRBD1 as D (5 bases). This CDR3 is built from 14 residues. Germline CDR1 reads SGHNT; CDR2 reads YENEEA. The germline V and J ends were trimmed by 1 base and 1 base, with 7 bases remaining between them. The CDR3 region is CASSLAGLQETQYF. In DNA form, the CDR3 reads TGTGCCAGCAGCTTAGCAGGGCTCCAAGAGACCCAGTACTTC.

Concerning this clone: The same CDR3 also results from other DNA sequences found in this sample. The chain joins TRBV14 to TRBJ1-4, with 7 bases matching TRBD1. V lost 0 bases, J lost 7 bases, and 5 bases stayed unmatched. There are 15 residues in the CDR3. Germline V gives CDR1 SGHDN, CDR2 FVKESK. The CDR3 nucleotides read TGTGCCAGCAGCCAAGAAAGAGGGGGCGGTGAAAAACTGTTTTTT. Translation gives CASSQERGGGEKLFF.

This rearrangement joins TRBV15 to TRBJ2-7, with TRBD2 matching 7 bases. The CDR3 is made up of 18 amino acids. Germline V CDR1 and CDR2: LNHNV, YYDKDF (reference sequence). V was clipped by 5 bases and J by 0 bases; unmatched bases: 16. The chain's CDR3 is CATSGSSLGRVHSYEQYF. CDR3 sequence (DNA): TGTGCCACCAGCGGAAGCTCTTTGGGGAGGGTGCACTCCTACGAGCAGTACTTC.

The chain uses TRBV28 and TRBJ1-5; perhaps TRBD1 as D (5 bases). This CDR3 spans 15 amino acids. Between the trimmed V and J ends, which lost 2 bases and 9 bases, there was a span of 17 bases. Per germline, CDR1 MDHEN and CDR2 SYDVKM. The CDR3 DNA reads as TGTGCCAGCAGTTTAACGGGGCAGGGAAGGCCGCCCCAGCATTTT. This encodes CASSLTGQGRPPQHF.

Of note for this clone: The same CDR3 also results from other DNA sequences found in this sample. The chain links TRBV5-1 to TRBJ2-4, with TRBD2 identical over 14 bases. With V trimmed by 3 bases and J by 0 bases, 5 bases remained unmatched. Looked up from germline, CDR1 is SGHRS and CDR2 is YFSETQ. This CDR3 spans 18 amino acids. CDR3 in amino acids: CASSSGLAGGLAKNIQYF. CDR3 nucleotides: TGCGCCAGCAGCTCTGGACTAGCGGGAGGACTAGCCAAAAACATTCAGTACTTC.

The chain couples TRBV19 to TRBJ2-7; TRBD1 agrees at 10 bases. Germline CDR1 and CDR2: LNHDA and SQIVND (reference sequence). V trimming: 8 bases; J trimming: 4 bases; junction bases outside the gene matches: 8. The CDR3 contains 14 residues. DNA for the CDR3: TGTGCCAGTTCCCCGGGGACAGGGGTGTACGAGCAGTACTTC. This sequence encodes CASSPGTGVYEQYF.

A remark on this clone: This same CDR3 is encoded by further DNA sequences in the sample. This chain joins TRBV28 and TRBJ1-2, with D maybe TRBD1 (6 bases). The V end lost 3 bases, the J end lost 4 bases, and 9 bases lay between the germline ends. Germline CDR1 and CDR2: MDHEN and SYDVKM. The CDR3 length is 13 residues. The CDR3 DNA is TGTGCCAGCAGTTTCGGGGGCGGCTATGGCTACACCTTC. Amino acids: CASSFGGGYGYTF.

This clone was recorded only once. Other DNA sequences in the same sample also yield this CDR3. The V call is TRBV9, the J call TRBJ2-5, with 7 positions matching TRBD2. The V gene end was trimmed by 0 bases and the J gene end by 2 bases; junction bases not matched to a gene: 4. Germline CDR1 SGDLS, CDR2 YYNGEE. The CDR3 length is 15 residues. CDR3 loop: CASSVGPSGQETQYF. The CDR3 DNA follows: TGTGCCAGCAGCGTAGGTCCTAGCGGACAAGAGACCCAGTACTTC. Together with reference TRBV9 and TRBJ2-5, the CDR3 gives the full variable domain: DSGVTQTPKHLITATGQRVTLRCSPRSGDLSVYWYQQSLDQGLQFLIQYYNGEERAKGNILERFSAQQFPDLHSELNLSSLELGDSALYFCASSVGPSGQETQYFGPGTRLLVL.

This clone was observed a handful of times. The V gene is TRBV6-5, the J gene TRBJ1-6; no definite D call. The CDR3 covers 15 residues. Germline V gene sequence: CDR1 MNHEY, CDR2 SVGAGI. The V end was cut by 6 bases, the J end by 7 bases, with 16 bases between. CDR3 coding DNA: TGTGCCAGCAGCCGCCGAGCTACGAGCAATTCACCCCTCCACTTT. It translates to CASSRRATSNSPLHF.

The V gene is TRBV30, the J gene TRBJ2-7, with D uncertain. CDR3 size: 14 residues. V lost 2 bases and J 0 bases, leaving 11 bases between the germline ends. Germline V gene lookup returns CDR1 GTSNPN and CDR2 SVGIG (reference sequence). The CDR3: CAWSKTYSSYEQYF. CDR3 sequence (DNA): TGTGCCTGGAGTAAGACTTACAGCTCCTACGAGCAGTACTTC.

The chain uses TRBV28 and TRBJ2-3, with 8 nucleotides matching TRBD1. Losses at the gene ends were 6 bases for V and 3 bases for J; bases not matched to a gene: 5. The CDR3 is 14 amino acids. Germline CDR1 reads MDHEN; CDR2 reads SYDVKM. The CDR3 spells CASRPGQATDTQYF. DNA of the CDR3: TGTGCCAGCAGACCGGGACAGGCTACAGATACGCAGTATTTT.

CDR3 loop: CASSEGTLRETQYF. DNA of the CDR3: TGCGCCAGCAGTGAGGGGACATTGCGGGAGACCCAGTACTTC. The chain has TRBV10-1 and TRBJ2-5, with D possibly TRBD1 on 6 matching bases. Trimming stripped 2 bases from V and 5 bases from J, with 12 bases between. Germline-derived CDR1 and CDR2 are WNHNN and SYGVQD (reference sequence). The CDR3 sequence is 14 residues long.

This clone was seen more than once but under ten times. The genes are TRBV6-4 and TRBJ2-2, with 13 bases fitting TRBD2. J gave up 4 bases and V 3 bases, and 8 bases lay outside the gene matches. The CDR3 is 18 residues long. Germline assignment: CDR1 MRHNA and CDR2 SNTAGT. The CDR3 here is CASSERTSGSESTGELFF. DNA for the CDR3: TGTGCCAGCAGTGAACGGACTAGCGGGAGCGAGAGCACCGGGGAGCTGTTTTTT.

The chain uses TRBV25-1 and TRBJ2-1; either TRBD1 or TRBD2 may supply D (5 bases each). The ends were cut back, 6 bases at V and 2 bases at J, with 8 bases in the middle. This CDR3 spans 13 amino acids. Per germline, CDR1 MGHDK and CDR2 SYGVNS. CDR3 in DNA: TGTGCCAGCAGGGGGGACCCCTACAATGAGCAGTTCTTC. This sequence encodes CASRGDPYNEQFF.

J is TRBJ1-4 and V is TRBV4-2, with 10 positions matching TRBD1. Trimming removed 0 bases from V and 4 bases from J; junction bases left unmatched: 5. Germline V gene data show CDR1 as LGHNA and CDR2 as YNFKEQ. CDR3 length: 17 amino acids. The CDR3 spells CASSQEGTGAGNEKLFF. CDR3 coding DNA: TGTGCCAGCAGCCAAGAGGGGACAGGGGCGGGTAATGAAAAACTGTTTTTT.

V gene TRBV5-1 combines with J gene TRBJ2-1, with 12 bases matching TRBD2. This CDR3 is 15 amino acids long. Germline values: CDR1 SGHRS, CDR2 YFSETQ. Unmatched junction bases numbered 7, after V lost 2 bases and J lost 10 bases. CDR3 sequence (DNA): TGCGCCAGCAGCTTCCGACTAGCGGGGGAATTGGAGCAGTTCTTC. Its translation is CASSFRLAGELEQFF. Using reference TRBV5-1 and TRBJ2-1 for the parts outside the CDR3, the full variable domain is KAGVTQTPRYLIKTRGQQVTLSCSPISGHRSVSWYQQTPGQGLQFLFEYFSETQRNKGNFPGRFSGRQFSNSRSEMNVSTLELGDSALYLCASSFRLAGELEQFFGPGTRLTVL.

CDR3 region: CASSLEGLVDEQYF. The CDR3, as DNA: TGCGCCAGCAGCTTGGAGGGACTAGTCGACGAGCAGTACTTC. The V gene is TRBV5-1, the J gene TRBJ2-7; 8 nucleotides match TRBD2. This CDR3 comprises 14 residues. Germline V gene data show CDR1 as SGHRS and CDR2 as YFSETQ. V was pared by 0 bases and J by 5 bases, with 4 bases of the junction left unmatched.

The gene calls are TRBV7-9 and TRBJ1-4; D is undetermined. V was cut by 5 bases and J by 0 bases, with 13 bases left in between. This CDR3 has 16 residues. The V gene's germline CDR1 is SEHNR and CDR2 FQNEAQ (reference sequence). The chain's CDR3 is CASSPNGRATNEKLFF. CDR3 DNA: TGTGCCAGCAGCCCCAACGGCAGAGCAACTAATGAAAAACTGTTTTTT.